A selection of T cell receptor beta chains follows, all from one sample in a study of radiotherapy plus CTLA-4 blockade in lung cancer. Sequencing used immunoSEQ multiplex PCR; TCRdb keeps in-frame clones, though not all of them. The data show roughly 120,000 clones, with 75% to 80% seen just once and approximately 5% held by the top ten. Sequenced material: peripheral blood, taken from a patient treated with radiotherapy plus ipilimumab. These receptors came from a human donor with non-small cell lung cancer who had a partial response to radiotherapy plus ipilimumab. The CDR3 runs from the conserved cysteine through the conserved F or W. The D gene is left open where the match is weak. Expanded clones get a size class; other rows say once, few or many, or leave the size out.

DNA: TGCGCCAGCAGTGATGTCAGGTCGAACACCGGGGAGCTGTTTTTT; CDR3: CASSDVRSNTGELFF; J: TRBJ2-2; V: TRBV10-1; size: few; D: -
DNA: TGTGCCAGTAGTCGAAGCGGGGGACTAGCCAAAAACATTCAGTACTTC; CDR3: CASSRSGGLAKNIQYF; J: TRBJ2-4; V: TRBV19; size: -; D: TRBD2
DNA: TGTGCCAGCAGCTTATCGGGGACAGGGTGGAGCAATCAGCCCCAGCATTTT; CDR3: CASSLSGTGWSNQPQHF; J: TRBJ1-5; V: TRBV7-2; size: -; D: TRBD1
DNA: TGTGCCACCAGCAGGTACAGGGGGCCTACCTACGAGCAGTACTTC; CDR3: CATSRYRGPTYEQYF; J: TRBJ2-7; V: TRBV15; size: -; D: TRBD1
DNA: TGTGCCAGCAGTTTACTAGCGGGCTACGAGCAGTACTTC; CDR3: CASSLLAGYEQYF; J: TRBJ2-7; V: TRBV28; size: -; D: TRBD2
DNA: TGTGCCAGCGCTCGGACAGTTACAGCCAAAAACATTCAGTACTTC; CDR3: CASARTVTAKNIQYF; J: TRBJ2-4; V: TRBV2; size: many; D: -
DNA: TGCAGCGTTGAAGGCTCGGCCAAGCTAGGAGAGACCCAGTACTTC; CDR3: CSVEGSAKLGETQYF; J: TRBJ2-5; V: TRBV29-1; size: -; D: -
DNA: TGCGCCAGCAGCCCAAGATTCAGACAGGCCCAAGAGACCCAGTACTTC; CDR3: CASSPRFRQAQETQYF; J: TRBJ2-5; V: TRBV5-1; size: once; D: -
DNA: TGTGCCAGCAGTTCATCGGGAATCGATCAATCAGGAGCCTACGAGCAGTACTTC; CDR3: CASSSSGIDQSGAYEQYF; J: TRBJ2-7; V: TRBV28; size: few; D: -
DNA: TGTGCCAGCAGCCACCATTTGGGCGGGAGAAGGTACAATGAGCAGTTCTTC; CDR3: CASSHHLGGRRYNEQFF; J: TRBJ2-1; V: TRBV7-2; size: -; D: TRBD2
DNA: TGTGCCAGCAAACACAGGGAGGGGTATGGCTACACCTTC; CDR3: CASKHREGYGYTF; J: TRBJ1-2; V: TRBV27; size: -; D: -
DNA: TGTGCCAGCAGTCAGTTTGACAGGGTGCAGTATTTT; CDR3: CASSQFDRVQYF; J: TRBJ2-3; V: TRBV28; size: -; D: TRBD1
DNA: TGCGCCAGCAGCCAGAGTTGGACAGGGATGAGTTATGGCTACACCTTC; CDR3: CASSQSWTGMSYGYTF; J: TRBJ1-2; V: TRBV4-1; size: -; D: TRBD1
DNA: TGTGCCAGTAATCGGCAGGGGATGAATCAGCCCCAGCATTTT; CDR3: CASNRQGMNQPQHF; J: TRBJ1-5; V: TRBV19; size: -; D: -
DNA: TGTGCCAGCAGCTTAGCGCGTCGAGAGACCCAGTACTTC; CDR3: CASSLARRETQYF; J: TRBJ2-5; V: TRBV7-2; size: -; D: -
DNA: TGTGCCGAAGCGGGAGGGATCGACGGCTACACCTTC; CDR3: CAEAGGIDGYTF; J: TRBJ1-2; V: TRBV28; size: -; D: -
DNA: TGCAGCGTTGGGGCCTCGGGGGGTTTAGAAAAACTGTTTTTT; CDR3: CSVGASGGLEKLFF; J: TRBJ1-4; V: TRBV29-1; size: -; D: -
DNA: TGCAGCGTTGAAGTACTGCAGGTCGTCTATGGCTACACCTTC; CDR3: CSVEVLQVVYGYTF; J: TRBJ1-2; V: TRBV29-1; size: -; D: -
DNA: TGTGCCAGCAGAATGGACAGTAGCACAGATACGCAGTATTTT; CDR3: CASRMDSSTDTQYF; J: TRBJ2-3; V: TRBV28; size: few; D: -
DNA: TGTGCCAGTAGTACTAGGACAGTTTATATCACTGAAGCTTTCTTT; CDR3: CASSTRTVYITEAFF; J: TRBJ1-1; V: TRBV19; size: -; D: -
DNA: TGTGCCAGCTCCCTGAGCGGGGAGCTGTTTTTT; CDR3: CASSLSGELFF; J: TRBJ2-2; V: TRBV18; size: few; D: -
DNA: TGCGCCAGCAGCTCCAGGACTAGCGGACTCTACGAGCAGTACTTC; CDR3: CASSSRTSGLYEQYF; J: TRBJ2-7; V: TRBV5-1; size: -; D: TRBD2
DNA: TGTGCCAGCAGGCCAATGGGGGGCACCGGGGAGCTGTTTTTT; CDR3: CASRPMGGTGELFF; J: TRBJ2-2; V: TRBV27; size: -; D: -
DNA: TGTGCCATCAGTGAGTCCCCTCAGGGGGCCAATGAGCAGTTCTTC; CDR3: CAISESPQGANEQFF; J: TRBJ2-1; V: TRBV10-3; size: -; D: TRBD1
DNA: TGCGCCAGCAGCTTGAGCACAGCGAACACCGGGGAGCTGTTTTTT; CDR3: CASSLSTANTGELFF; J: TRBJ2-2; V: TRBV5-1; size: once; D: -
DNA: TGTGCCACCCGGGGGAGCTCCTACAATGAGCAGTTCTTC; CDR3: CATRGSSYNEQFF; J: TRBJ2-1; V: TRBV6-5; size: -; D: -
DNA: TGTGCCAGCAGTCTGACAGGCAATTCGGACACCATATATTTT; CDR3: CASSLTGNSDTIYF; J: TRBJ1-3; V: TRBV6-5; size: -; D: -
DNA: TGTGCCAGCAGCTTCGGGGGTAGCACAGATACGCAGTATTTT; CDR3: CASSFGGSTDTQYF; J: TRBJ2-3; V: TRBV5-4; size: -; D: -
DNA: TGTGCCAGCAGCCCTCCCCAGCGGGAGCTAGCCAAAAACATTCAGTACTTC; CDR3: CASSPPQRELAKNIQYF; J: TRBJ2-4; V: TRBV9; size: -; D: TRBD2
DNA: TGTGCCATCAGAAGGACAGGGGTGGTGTACGAGCAGTACTTC; CDR3: CAIRRTGVVYEQYF; J: TRBJ2-7; V: TRBV10-3; size: -; D: TRBD1
DNA: TGTGCCAGCAGCTTATGGGGCGGGGGAGCCAAAAACATTCAGTACTTC; CDR3: CASSLWGGGAKNIQYF; J: TRBJ2-4; V: TRBV7-6; size: -; D: TRBD2
DNA: TGTGCCAGCAGTTCCGGGACAAACTACGAGCAGTACTTC; CDR3: CASSSGTNYEQYF; J: TRBJ2-7; V: TRBV5-6; size: -; D: -
DNA: TGTGCCAGCAGCCCGGACAGGGGGCATGGGGCCAACGTCCTGACTTTC; CDR3: CASSPDRGHGANVLTF; J: TRBJ2-6; V: TRBV7-8; size: -; D: TRBD1